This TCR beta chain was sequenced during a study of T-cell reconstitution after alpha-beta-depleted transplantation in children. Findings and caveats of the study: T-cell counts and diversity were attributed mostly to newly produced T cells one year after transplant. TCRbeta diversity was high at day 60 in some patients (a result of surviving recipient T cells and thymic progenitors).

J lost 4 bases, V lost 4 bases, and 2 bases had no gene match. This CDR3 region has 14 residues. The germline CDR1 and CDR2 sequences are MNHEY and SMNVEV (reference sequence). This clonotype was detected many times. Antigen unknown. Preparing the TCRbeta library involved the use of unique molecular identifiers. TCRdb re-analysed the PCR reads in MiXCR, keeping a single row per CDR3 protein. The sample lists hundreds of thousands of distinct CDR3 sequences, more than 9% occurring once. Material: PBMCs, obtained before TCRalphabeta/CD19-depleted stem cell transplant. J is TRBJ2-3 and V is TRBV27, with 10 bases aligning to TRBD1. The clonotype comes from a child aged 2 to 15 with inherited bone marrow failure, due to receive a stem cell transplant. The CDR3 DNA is TGTGCCAGCAGTTGGGACAGGGGTTCAGATACGCAGTATTTT. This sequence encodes CASSWDRGSDTQYF.